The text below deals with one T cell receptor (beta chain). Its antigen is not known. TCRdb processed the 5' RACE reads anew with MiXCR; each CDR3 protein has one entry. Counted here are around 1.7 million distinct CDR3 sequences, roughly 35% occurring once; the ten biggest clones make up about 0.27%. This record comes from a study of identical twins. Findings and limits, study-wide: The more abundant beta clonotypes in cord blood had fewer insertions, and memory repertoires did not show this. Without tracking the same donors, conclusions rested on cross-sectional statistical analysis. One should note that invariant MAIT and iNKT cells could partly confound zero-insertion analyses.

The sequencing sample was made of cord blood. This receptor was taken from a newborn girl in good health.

The CDR3 spells CASHRVGETQYF. The DNA of the CDR3 is TGTGCCAGCCACAGGGTAGGAGAGACCCAGTACTTC. The genes are TRBV28 and TRBJ2-5, with D possibly being TRBD1 (6 bases). The germline V and J ends were trimmed by 8 bases and 4 bases, with 11 bases remaining between them. The CDR3 has 12 residues. Looked up from germline, CDR1 is MDHEN and CDR2 is SYDVKM. Full variable domain (remainder filled in from reference TRBV28 and TRBJ2-5): DVKVTQSSRYLVKRTGEKVFLECVQDMDHENMFWYRQDPGLGLRLIYFSYDVKMKEKGDIPEGYSVSREKKERFSLILESASTNQTSMYLCASHRVGETQYFGPGTRLLVL.